A single sample gave rise to the 25 T cell receptor beta chains below, sequenced in a study of T cells in Graves' hyperthyroidism and ophthalmopathy. Amplification of TCR beta CDR3 regions was performed using RNA transcripts as template. HTBI primers were employed in a first-round RT-PCR of the TCR CDR3. TCRdb recomputed calls from the multiplex PCR reads with MiXCR, one row per CDR3 protein. Of about 350,000 distinct CDR3 sequences in the sample, about 15% are singletons; the top ten hold 34%. The material sequenced was blood. These receptors came from a woman under 40 with Graves' hyperthyroidism that later progressed to Graves' ophthalmopathy.

In this sample, this clonotype turned up a few times. The chain carries TRBV6-1 and TRBJ2-7; tentatively, D is TRBD2 (5 bases). Trimming cost V 8 bases and J 2 bases, with 13 bases left between them. CDR3 size: 13 residues. Looked up from germline, CDR1 is MNHNS and CDR2 is SASEGT. CDR3 DNA sequence: TGTGCCAGCTTGGAACCACTAGCCTACGAGCAGTACTTC. Its protein product is CASLEPLAYEQYF.

This sequence joins TRBV6-5 and TRBJ2-1; D may be TRBD1 (5 bases). The germline V and J ends were trimmed by 2 bases and 1 base, with 6 bases remaining between them. The CDR3 runs 14 residues. Germline V gives CDR1 MNHEY, CDR2 SVGAGI. CDR3 coding DNA: TGTGCCAGCAGTTACGCAGGGTCCTACAATGAGCAGTTCTTC. It codes for CASSYAGSYNEQFF.

Ten or more counts support this clonotype. This chain connects TRBV28 to TRBJ2-7, with 8 bases fitting TRBD1. CDR1 is MDHEN and CDR2 is SYDVKM in the germline V gene. The junction had 7 bases not matched to a gene; V was cut back by 6 bases and J by 6 bases. This CDR3 spans 13 amino acids. Written as DNA, the CDR3 is TGTGCCAGCAGCCCTGACAGGGGTGGCGAGCAGTACTTC. Translated: CASSPDRGGEQYF.

The genes are TRBV12-3 or TRBV12-4 and TRBJ1-2; D is ambiguous. This CDR3 is 11 amino acids long. Trimming left V 3 bases short and J 8 bases short, with 7 bases between. In DNA, the CDR3 is TGTGCCAGCAGTTTGTATGGGGGCTACACCTTC. Translated: CASSLYGGYTF.

This clonotype was recorded at least ten times. The CDR3 sequence: CASSSAAQGPYEQYF. Written as DNA, the CDR3 is TGTGCCAGCAGCTCAGCCGCACAGGGCCCCTACGAGCAGTACTTC. The gene calls are TRBV12-3 or TRBV12-4 and TRBJ2-7; TRBD1 is a possible D gene (6 bases). The CDR3 is 15 amino acids. With 6 bases removed from V and 2 bases from J, the gap between germline ends came to 17 bases.

This clonotype was seen repeatedly, ten times or more. V gene TRBV28 combines with J gene TRBJ2-5, with TRBD1 matching 9 bases. Trimming at V came to 2 bases and at J to 5 bases, leaving 9 bases not matched to a gene. The CDR3 is 16 residues long. CDR1 is MDHEN, CDR2 SYDVKM, per germline. The CDR3 nucleotides are TGTGCCAGCAGTTTACGGGACAGGGAATTCGCCGAGACCCAGTACTTC. It translates to CASSLRDREFAETQYF.

The chain carries TRBV9 and TRBJ2-7; D might be TRBD1 (7 bases). Germline loops: CDR1 SGDLS, CDR2 YYNGEE. V lost 4 bases to trimming and J lost 7 bases, with 18 bases between them. This CDR3 region has 14 residues. The CDR3 DNA reads as TGTGCCAGCAGCCAGGGGGGACCGTTATGGGAGCAGTACTTC. The encoded protein is CASSQGGPLWEQYF.

Note on this clonotype: The conserved closing phenylalanine or tryptophan is absent in this CDR3, likely reflecting a read error. The gene calls are TRBV30 and TRBJ1-2, with a tentative D call TRBD1 (6 bases). The V gene's germline CDR1 is GTSNPN and CDR2 SVGIG (reference sequence). Between the trimmed V and J ends, which lost 4 bases and 4 bases, there was a span of 16 bases. This CDR3 has 14 residues. Here the CDR3 reads CAWTLQGRSYGYTL. The CDR3, as DNA: TGTGCCTGGACCCTCCAGGGGCGTTCCTATGGCTACACCCTC.

This chain links TRBV14 with TRBJ2-3; no reliable D call. Germline CDR1 is SGHDN and CDR2 is FVKESK. This CDR3 region has 13 residues. Between the trimmed V and J ends, which lost 5 bases and 2 bases, there was a span of 8 bases. The CDR3 here is CASSLGITDTQYF. CDR3 in DNA: TGTGCCAGCAGCTTAGGAATCACAGATACGCAGTATTTT.

This clonotype was counted only a few times. The rearrangement joins TRBV16 to TRBJ1-2, with D perhaps TRBD1 (6 bases). From germline, CDR1 is KGHSY and CDR2 FQNENV. Trimming left V 2 bases short and J 6 bases short, with 16 bases between. The CDR3 contains 15 residues. CDR3 DNA sequence: TGTGCCAGCAGCCAAATCCCGGACACAGGGAATGGCTACACCTTC. Translation: CASSQIPDTGNGYTF.

The sample holds a few counts of this clonotype. This chain uses TRBV28 with TRBJ1-5; weak D call: TRBD1 (6 bases). Trimming removed 3 bases from V and 6 bases from J, with 12 bases in between. Germline V gene sequence: CDR1 MDHEN, CDR2 SYDVKM. The CDR3 extends over 14 amino acids. The CDR3 region has the DNA TGTGCCAGCAGTTTGAGGGGGGCACGTCAGCCCCAGCATTTT. Translation gives CASSLRGARQPQHF.

This clonotype occurred many times. The J gene is TRBJ1-1, the V gene TRBV12-3 or TRBV12-4, with D possibly matching TRBD1 (5 bases). This CDR3 is 14 amino acids long. V lost 4 bases to trimming and J lost 1 base, with 10 bases between them. CDR3 sequence: CASSSRTPNTEAFF. As DNA, the CDR3 is TGTGCCAGCAGTTCGAGGACACCGAACACTGAAGCTTTCTTT.

In this sample, this clonotype turned up many times. This chain links TRBV20-1 with TRBJ1-6; a possible D gene is TRBD1 (6 bases). Deletions cut 1 base from V and 8 bases from J, with 18 bases between. The CDR3 runs 16 residues. Germline V lookup: CDR1 DFQATT, CDR2 SNEGSKA (reference sequence). The CDR3 DNA is TGCAGTGCTAGAGCTAGTGACAGGTCTTGGGATTCACCCCTCCACTTT. Translation gives CSARASDRSWDSPLHF.

The sample holds a few counts of this clonotype. The chain has TRBV19 and TRBJ1-5, with D maybe TRBD1 (6 bases). Germline-derived CDR1 and CDR2 are LNHDA and SQIVND (reference sequence). Trimming removed 3 bases from V and 3 bases from J, with 12 bases in between. The CDR3 has 15 residues. The CDR3 is CASSIWTVLNQPQHF. CDR3 bases: TGTGCCAGTAGTATCTGGACAGTGCTCAATCAGCCCCAGCATTTT.

This clonotype has at least ten counts. J is TRBJ2-5 and V is TRBV12-3 or TRBV12-4; D gene uncertain. The V gene lost 5 bases and the J gene lost 5 bases, with 12 bases spanning the gap. This CDR3 contains 13 residues. The CDR3 nucleotides read TGTGCCAGCAGTAGTCCCTATTACGAGACCCAGTACTTC. Protein product: CASSSPYYETQYF.

This clonotype was counted at least ten times. V is TRBV10-3 and J is TRBJ2-3; unclear D gene. The CDR3 has 16 amino acids. Germline V CDR1 and CDR2: ENHRY, SYGVKD. V dropped 1 base and J dropped 0 bases, with 11 bases sitting between them. The CDR3 loop is CAISEFGGPSTDTQYF. The DNA for the CDR3 is TGTGCCATCAGTGAGTTTGGCGGACCTAGCACAGATACGCAGTATTTT.

This clonotype has just a few counts. This chain links TRBV14 with TRBJ2-5, with D tentatively TRBD1 or TRBD2 (7 bases each). The CDR3 has 15 amino acids. Trimming took off 2 bases at V and 5 bases at J, with 15 bases between the two ends. Germline V gene lookup returns CDR1 SGHDN and CDR2 FVKESK. Here the CDR3 reads CASSQWDSGTETQYF. The CDR3 nucleotides read TGTGCCAGCAGCCAATGGGACAGCGGGACGGAGACCCAGTACTTC.

This clonotype showed up many times. The chain joins TRBV27 to TRBJ2-2; TRBD1 is a possible D gene (6 bases). The CDR3 has 13 amino acids. Per the germline V gene, CDR1 is MNHEY and CDR2 is SMNVEV (reference sequence). V was trimmed by 5 bases and J by 7 bases, leaving 11 bases between them. The CDR3 coding sequence is TGTGCCAGCAGTAGCACAGGGTTCGGGGAGCTGTTTTTT. Translation: CASSSTGFGELFF.

This clonotype was seen repeatedly, ten times or more. This chain's CDR3 is CASSTPGVEKYF. CDR3 nucleotides: TGTGCCAGCAGTACCCCCGGGGTTGAGAAATACTTC. This rearrangement joins TRBV27 to TRBJ2-5; possibly TRBD2 for D (5 bases). CDR3 size: 12 residues. CDR1 and CDR2 from the germline V gene are MNHEY and SMNVEV (reference sequence). V lost 5 bases, J lost 14 bases, and 18 bases lay in between.

This clonotype was seen repeatedly, ten times or more. In DNA form, the CDR3 reads TGTGCCAGCAGTTACTCTCGACTTCGGGGTAGGCTCCACTTT. Amino acid sequence: CASSYSRLRGRLHF. The chain recombines TRBV6-5 with TRBJ1-6; D gene uncertain. The CDR3 sequence is 14 residues long. V gave up 0 bases and J gave up 16 bases, with 16 bases separating them. Germline assignment: CDR1 MNHEY and CDR2 SVGAGI.

This clonotype appeared a few times. The chain carries TRBV6-2 or TRBV6-3 and TRBJ1-1; 9 bases align to TRBD1. Unmatched junction bases numbered 11, after V lost 6 bases and J lost 6 bases. Germline lookup yields CDR1 MNHEY and CDR2 SVGEGT. CDR3 length: 15 amino acids. Here the CDR3 reads CASSPGQGFTAEAFF. CDR3 DNA: TGTGCCAGCAGCCCGGGACAGGGTTTTACGGCTGAAGCTTTCTTT.

CDR3 protein: CSARDLAGRSYNEQFF. The CDR3 coding sequence is TGCAGTGCTAGAGATCTGGCGGGGAGATCCTACAATGAGCAGTTCTTC. The V and J genes are TRBV20-1 and TRBJ2-1; possibly TRBD2 for D (6 bases). The ends were cut back, 0 bases at V and 1 base at J, with 13 bases in the middle. Per the germline V gene, CDR1 is DFQATT and CDR2 is SNEGSKA (reference sequence). CDR3 length: 16 residues.

This clonotype was observed many times. An end of the junction differs from the germline gene, which may be a read error. The rearrangement uses TRBV2 and TRBJ2-3, with D tentatively TRBD2 (6 bases). There are 14 residues in the CDR3. Germline lookup yields CDR1 SNHLY and CDR2 FYNNEI. The CDR3 DNA reads TGTGCCAGCGGAGGGACCACAAGCACGGATACGCAGTATTTT. It translates to CASGGTTSTDTQYF.

This clonotype was picked up many times. The CDR3 spells CASSRSPGANVLTF. For the CDR3, the DNA is TGTGCCAGCAGCCGAAGCCCTGGGGCCAACGTCCTGACTTTC. This rearrangement joins TRBV7-6 to TRBJ2-6, with D hard to call. This CDR3 contains 14 residues. The germline V gene encodes CDR1 SGHVS and CDR2 FNYEAQ. Trimming removed 5 bases from V and 2 bases from J, with 7 bases in between.

This clonotype was observed a single time. The chain is built from TRBV3-1 and TRBJ2-1; 13 nucleotides agree with TRBD2. Germline trimming cut 4 bases from V and 7 bases from J; bases unmatched to any gene: 7. Germline assignment: CDR1 LGHDT and CDR2 YNNKEL (reference sequence). This CDR3 is built from 16 residues. This CDR3 is CASSPGLAGVVNEQFF. The DNA for the CDR3 is TGTGCCAGCAGCCCAGGACTAGCGGGAGTAGTGAATGAGCAGTTCTTC.